The 6 T cell receptor beta chains given below trace back to one sample, sequenced in a study of blood T cell repertoires in COVID-19. Only in-frame clones appear in the TCRdb table, and some are missing; sequencing was by immunoSEQ multiplex PCR. The table lists 200,000 to 250,000 clones, more than 80% of them singletons. The specimen sequenced was PBMCs or T cells enriched from blood (not recorded which). These TCRs come from a man in his sixties who had recovered from COVID-19.

This rearrangement joins TRBV6-6 to TRBJ1-2; D gene ambiguous. V was trimmed by 0 bases and J by 3 bases, leaving 8 bases between them. CDR3 length equals 14 residues. Germline V CDR1 and CDR2: MNHNY, SVGAGI (reference sequence). Here the CDR3 reads CASSYSRIHYGYTF. The CDR3 bases are TGTGCCAGCAGTTACTCGAGAATCCACTATGGCTACACCTTC.

V usage is TRBV5-1 and J usage is TRBJ2-2, with TRBD2 identical over 11 bases. The V and J ends lost 2 bases and 0 bases, in that order; junction bases with no gene match: 3. The CDR3 loop spans 17 amino acids. Germline CDR1 and CDR2: SGHRS and YFSETQ. Here the CDR3 reads CASSFASGGTNTGELFF. The DNA of the CDR3 is TGCGCCAGCAGCTTCGCTAGCGGGGGGACGAACACCGGGGAGCTGTTTTTT.

The chain couples TRBV25-1 to TRBJ1-5; 7 bases fit TRBD1. The CDR3 spans 14 residues. Germline lookup yields CDR1 MGHDK and CDR2 SYGVNS. V lost 3 bases and J lost 6; bases outside the gene matches: 5. CDR3 DNA sequence: TGTGCCAGCAGTGACGACAGGGCGGGTCAGCCCCAGCATTTT. This gives the protein CASSDDRAGQPQHF.

This chain joins TRBV18 and TRBJ1-3, with a tentative D call TRBD1 (5 bases). The V and J ends lost 3 bases and 0 bases respectively, with 9 bases between them. The CDR3 length is 15 residues. Germline V gives CDR1 KGHSH, CDR2 LQKENI. CDR3 loop: CASSPDIISGNTIYF. The CDR3, as DNA: TGTGCCAGCTCACCGGACATAATCTCTGGAAACACCATATATTTT.

V gene TRBV6-5 combines with J gene TRBJ1-2; TRBD1 aligns across 7 bases. The CDR3 covers 14 residues. Germline V gene sequence: CDR1 MNHEY, CDR2 SVGAGI. After removal of 4 bases from V and 3 bases from J, the junction contained 5 bases not matched to a gene. For the CDR3, the DNA is TGTGCCAGCAGTTCCAGGGGGTTCGACTATGGCTACACCTTC. It translates to CASSSRGFDYGYTF.

The rearrangement joins TRBV4-2 to TRBJ2-1, with D perhaps TRBD1 (5 bases). The CDR3 contains 17 residues. The germline V gene has CDR1 LGHNA and CDR2 YNFKEQ. Deletions cut 0 bases from V and 8 bases from J, with 20 bases between. The CDR3: CASSQDGPQQVIHEQFF. The CDR3 DNA is TGTGCCAGCAGCCAAGATGGGCCTCAACAGGTAATCCATGAGCAGTTCTTC.